This passage covers 22 T cell receptor beta chains from one sample sequenced in a study of cytomegalovirus exposure and HLA in healthy donors. A multiplex PCR was run with 60 Vbeta primers and 13 Jbeta primers. The method was immunoSEQ multiplex PCR; TCRdb's version includes in-frame clones alone and lacks a portion of them. Found here are 110,000 to 150,000 clones, around 80% of them singletons; the top ten hold 2% to 2.5%. Sequencing was carried out using PBMCs. The receptors come from a boy between 2 and 10 years old in good health and CMV-seronegative.

The rearrangement links TRBV9 to TRBJ2-5, with D perhaps TRBD1 (6 bases). Trimming pared 0 bases from V and 3 bases from J, leaving 9 bases between. CDR3 length: 14 residues. Germline CDR1 reads SGDLS; CDR2 reads YYNGEE. The chain's CDR3 is CASSVVGGEETQYF. For the CDR3, the DNA is TGTGCCAGCAGCGTAGTTGGGGGCGAAGAGACCCAGTACTTC.

The rearrangement uses TRBV7-2 and TRBJ2-3; 7 nucleotides line up with TRBD1. Germline CDR1 is SGHTA and CDR2 is FQGNSA. The CDR3 spans 16 residues. With V trimmed by 5 bases and J by 0 bases, 8 bases remained unmatched. The CDR3 spells CASSQRQGLSTDTQYF. The CDR3 nucleotides read TGTGCCAGCAGCCAAAGACAGGGATTAAGCACAGATACGCAGTATTTT.

V usage is TRBV5-1 and J usage is TRBJ2-3; D gene unclear. V was trimmed by 3 bases and J by 5 bases, leaving 7 bases between them. Germline lookup yields CDR1 SGHRS and CDR2 YFSETQ. The CDR3 runs 12 residues. CDR3: CASSSRGDTQYF. The CDR3 DNA reads TGCGCCAGCAGCTCTAGAGGAGATACGCAGTATTTT.

This rearrangement joins TRBV29-1 to TRBJ1-1; possibly TRBD1 for D (5 bases). The CDR3 has 13 residues. CDR1 is SQVTM, CDR2 ANQGSEA, per germline. V gave up 4 bases and J gave up 0 bases, with 9 bases separating them. CDR3 region: CSVVEGMNTEAFF. Written as DNA, the CDR3 is TGCAGCGTTGTGGAGGGGATGAACACTGAAGCTTTCTTT.

The chain joins TRBV7-8 to TRBJ2-7, with no clear D. Trimming took 1 base from V and 4 from J, leaving 17 bases between them. The germline V gene encodes CDR1 SGHVS and CDR2 FQNEAQ. The CDR3 length is 16 residues. The CDR3 DNA sequence: TGTGCCAGCAGCTTAGATTCCGCGGTAGTAACGTACGAGCAGTACTTC. Protein: CASSLDSAVVTYEQYF. Based on the CDR3 plus reference TRBV7-8 and TRBJ2-7, the full variable domain is GAGVSQSPRYKVAKRGQDVALRCDPISGHVSLFWYQQALGQGPEFLTYFQNEAQLDKSGLPSDRFFAERPEGSVSTLKIQRTQQEDSAVYLCASSLDSAVVTYEQYFGPGTRLTVT.

This clone occurred a few times. J is TRBJ1-1 and V is TRBV19; 10 bases are a match to TRBD1. The CDR3 length is 15 residues. V was pared by 3 bases and J by 7 bases, with 8 bases of the junction left unmatched. The germline CDR1 and CDR2 sequences are LNHDA and SQIVND (reference sequence). CDR3: CASSMGTGASFEAFF. The CDR3 nucleotides are TGTGCCAGTAGTATGGGGACAGGGGCGTCCTTTGAAGCTTTCTTT.

This clone was observed a few times. The V and J genes are TRBV5-4 and TRBJ2-1; perhaps TRBD2 as D (5 bases). CDR3 length equals 14 residues. The V gene's germline CDR1 is SGHNT and CDR2 YYREEE (reference sequence). The V gene lost 6 bases and the J gene lost 5 bases, with 15 bases spanning the gap. DNA for the CDR3: TGTGCCAGCACCTCGGGGAGCGGTGACAATGAGCAGTTCTTC. Its protein product is CASTSGSGDNEQFF.

The chain uses TRBV7-9 and TRBJ2-7; 8 bases fit TRBD2. CDR1 SEHNR and CDR2 FQNEAQ come from the germline V gene (reference sequence). CDR3 length: 13 amino acids. J lost 5 bases, V lost 5 bases, and 5 bases had no gene match. The CDR3 here is CASSPGLADEQYF. For the CDR3, the DNA is TGTGCCAGCAGCCCCGGACTAGCCGACGAGCAGTACTTC.

This chain joins TRBV28 and TRBJ1-2; 10 bases are shared with TRBD1. CDR1 and CDR2 from the germline V gene are MDHEN and SYDVKM. The CDR3 is 12 residues long. V gave up 5 bases and J gave up 8 bases; unmatched junction bases: 2. In nucleotides, the CDR3 is TGTGCCAGCAGTAGGGACAGGGGAGGCTACACCTTC. This gives the protein CASSRDRGGYTF.

J is TRBJ2-7 and V is TRBV9, with a tentative D call TRBD1 (6 bases). The germline V and J ends were trimmed by 0 bases and 4 bases, with 17 bases remaining between them. This CDR3 comprises 16 residues. In germline, CDR1 is SGDLS, CDR2 YYNGEE. The CDR3 loop reads CASSVGTEGQRYEQYF. The CDR3 DNA is TGTGCCAGCAGCGTAGGTACCGAAGGACAGAGATACGAGCAGTACTTC.

V gene TRBV18 combines with J gene TRBJ1-1; 9 bases are shared with TRBD1. This CDR3 comprises 15 residues. Germline values: CDR1 KGHSH, CDR2 LQKENI. The ends lost 6 bases at V and 4 bases at J; junction bases unmatched: 9. The CDR3 nucleotides are TGTGCCAGCTCCCAGGGACAGGGAGGGGGCACTGAAGCTTTCTTT. Protein: CASSQGQGGGTEAFF.

The gene calls are TRBV6-4 and TRBJ2-5, with TRBD2 matching 7 bases. CDR1 MRHNA and CDR2 SNTAGT come from the germline V gene. The J segment lost 4 bases and the V segment lost 0 bases, leaving 11 bases of the junction unmatched. There are 17 residues in the CDR3. CDR3 sequence: CASSDSSEGGRRETQYF. Written as DNA, the CDR3 is TGTGCCAGCAGTGACTCGAGTGAAGGCGGGAGACGAGAGACCCAGTACTTC.

V and J are TRBV28 and TRBJ2-2, with a weak D call TRBD2 (6 bases). Trimming removed 10 bases from V and 1 base from J, with 10 bases in between. The CDR3 is 13 amino acids. From germline, CDR1 is MDHEN and CDR2 SYDVKM. CDR3 sequence: CATAGLNTGELFF. The CDR3 nucleotides read TGTGCCACAGCGGGCCTGAACACCGGGGAGCTGTTTTTT. Together with reference TRBV28 and TRBJ2-2, the CDR3 gives the full variable domain: DVKVTQSSRYLVKRTGEKVFLECVQDMDHENMFWYRQDPGLGLRLIYFSYDVKMKEKGDIPEGYSVSREKKERFSLILESASTNQTSMYLCATAGLNTGELFFGEGSRLTVL.

The rearrangement uses TRBV6-5 and TRBJ2-7, with TRBD2 identical over 7 bases. After removal of 8 bases from V and 6 bases from J, the junction contained 13 bases not matched to a gene. This CDR3 spans 14 amino acids. CDR1 is MNHEY and CDR2 is SVGAGI in the germline V gene. CDR3 sequence (DNA): TGTGCCAGCTTCCGAGGGCGGGAGTCCGGCGAGCAGTACTTC. Its translation: CASFRGRESGEQYF.

The V gene is TRBV5-6, the J gene TRBJ1-5, with D uncertain. CDR1 and CDR2 from the germline V gene are SGHDT and YYEEEE. The CDR3 is 16 residues long. Between the trimmed V and J ends, which lost 4 bases and 0 bases, there was a span of 14 bases. CDR3 DNA sequence: TGTGCCAGCAGCCCCGAGGTTAGAAATAGCAATCAGCCCCAGCATTTT. Residues: CASSPEVRNSNQPQHF. The whole variable domain, remainder taken from reference TRBV5-6 and TRBJ1-5, is DAGVTQSPTHLIKTRGQQVTLRCSPKSGHDTVSWYQQALGQGPQFIFQYYEEEERQRGNFPDRFSGHQFPNYSSELNVNALLLGDSALYLCASSPEVRNSNQPQHFGDGTRLSIL.

The chain recombines TRBV18 with TRBJ2-2; the match to TRBD2 covers 7 bases. With 2 bases clipped from V and 0 bases from J, the junction kept 6 bases outside the gene matches. CDR1 is KGHSH and CDR2 is LQKENI in the germline V gene. The CDR3 has 17 amino acids. The CDR3 is CASSPMRGGSNTGELFF. The DNA of the CDR3 is TGTGCCAGCTCACCAATGCGGGGAGGGTCGAACACCGGGGAGCTGTTTTTT.

This clone was observed once. The chain carries TRBV13 and TRBJ2-1; a possible D gene is TRBD2 (5 bases). V lost 5 bases, J lost 3 bases, and 8 bases lay in between. CDR3 length equals 13 residues. Germline CDR1 and CDR2: PRHDT and FYEKMQ (reference sequence). CDR3 in DNA: TGTGCCAGCAGCGACCGGGGCTACAATGAGCAGTTCTTC. Its protein product is CASSDRGYNEQFF. Using reference TRBV13 and TRBJ2-1 for the parts outside the CDR3, the full variable domain is AAGVIQSPRHLIKEKRETATLKCYPIPRHDTVYWYQQGPGQDPQFLISFYEKMQSDKGSIPDRFSAQQFSDYHSELNMSSLELGDSALYFCASSDRGYNEQFFGPGTRLTVL.

This clone was seen a few times. V and J are TRBV9 and TRBJ2-3; D is possibly TRBD1 (6 bases). The CDR3 loop spans 14 amino acids. Between the trimmed V and J ends, which lost 3 bases and 4 bases, there was a span of 12 bases. Germline V gene lookup returns CDR1 SGDLS and CDR2 YYNGEE. The CDR3 DNA reads TGTGCCAGCAGCGCTAGACAGGAGGCAGATACGCAGTATTTT. Its translation is CASSARQEADTQYF.

The chain links TRBV19 to TRBJ1-2; weak D call: TRBD1 (6 bases). Trimming stripped 4 bases from V and 4 bases from J, with 19 bases between. CDR1 and CDR2 (germline): LNHDA, SQIVND (reference sequence). CDR3 length: 16 residues. CDR3 sequence: CASSTRTVPSAYGYTF. DNA of the CDR3: TGTGCCAGTAGTACAAGGACAGTCCCATCAGCCTATGGCTACACCTTC.

V gene TRBV30 combines with J gene TRBJ1-1; 7 nucleotides line up with TRBD1. V was pared by 4 bases and J by 6 bases, with 8 bases of the junction left unmatched. This CDR3 is 13 amino acids long. The germline V gene has CDR1 GTSNPN and CDR2 SVGIG (reference sequence). CDR3 protein: CAWMRDRAAEAFF. In DNA form, the CDR3 reads TGTGCCTGGATGAGGGACAGAGCAGCTGAAGCTTTCTTT.

The chain recombines TRBV2 with TRBJ1-1; D gene unclear. The germline V gene encodes CDR1 SNHLY and CDR2 FYNNEI. The CDR3 contains 14 residues. Trimming stripped 7 bases from V and 5 bases from J, with 17 bases between. DNA of the CDR3: TGTGCCAGCAACGGCCGCCCCCGGAGGACTGAAGCTTTCTTT. It is translated as CASNGRPRRTEAFF. The whole variable domain, remainder taken from reference TRBV2 and TRBJ1-1, is EPEVTQTPSHQVTQMGQEVILRCVPISNHLYFYWYRQILGQKVEFLVSFYNNEISEKSEIFDDQFSVERPDGSNFTLKIRSTKLEDSAMYFCASNGRPRRTEAFFGQGTRLTVV.

V gene TRBV28 combines with J gene TRBJ1-2; 7 bases fit TRBD1. The trim removed 5 bases at V and 1 base at J, leaving 7 bases unmatched. Looked up from germline, CDR1 is MDHEN and CDR2 is SYDVKM. This CDR3 has 15 residues. CDR3 DNA sequence: TGTGCCAGCAGTCAAACAGGGGCCTTTAACTATGGCTACACCTTC. It codes for CASSQTGAFNYGYTF.